These 22 T cell receptor beta chains were sequenced from one sample in a study of blood T cells in healthy people across ages. It was with a sample-barcoded 5' primer and a J-beta primer mix that a second PCR of roughly 6 to 11 cycles was run. TCRdb re-analysed the 5' RACE reads in MiXCR, keeping a single row per CDR3 protein. There are 800,000 or so distinct CDR3 sequences in the sample; under 80% occur only once, and 28% lies in the top ten. The sample was blood. The origin of the receptors is a man in his thirties or forties in good health.

The genes are TRBV2 and TRBJ2-3; weak D call: TRBD1 (5 bases). Trimming shortened V by 2 bases and J by 0 bases, and 9 bases separated the two germline ends. The CDR3 is 15 residues long. Germline CDR1 reads SNHLY; CDR2 reads FYNNEI. CDR3: CASSERTPSTDTQYF. The CDR3 DNA is TGTGCCAGCAGTGAACGGACACCTAGCACAGATACGCAGTATTTT.

J is TRBJ2-1 and V is TRBV9, with D perhaps being TRBD1 or TRBD2 (5 bases each). The CDR3 covers 14 residues. Trimming cost V 0 bases and J 10 bases, with 14 bases left between them. From germline, CDR1 is SGDLS and CDR2 YYNGEE. CDR3 loop: CASSVAQVRGEQFF. As DNA, the CDR3 is TGTGCCAGCAGCGTAGCTCAAGTCCGGGGCGAGCAGTTCTTC.

This chain links TRBV20-1 with TRBJ2-4; 8 nucleotides align to TRBD2. This CDR3 has 13 amino acids. V lost 7 bases, J lost 5 bases, and 7 bases stayed unmatched. Germline CDR1 reads DFQATT; CDR2 reads SNEGSKA (reference sequence). The CDR3 reads CSGRGGKENIQYF. The CDR3 coding sequence is TGCAGTGGCCGCGGGGGGAAGGAAAACATTCAGTACTTC.

This clonotype came up once. The rearrangement joins TRBV6-5 to TRBJ2-3; D possibly corresponds to TRBD2 (6 bases). CDR3 length: 11 amino acids. The ends were cut back, 6 bases at V and 10 bases at J, with 11 bases in the middle. Germline V gene sequence: CDR1 MNHEY, CDR2 SVGAGI. CDR3 nucleotide sequence: TGTGCCAGCAGCGACGGGGGATCGCAGTATTTT. This codes for CASSDGGSQYF.

V is TRBV2 and J is TRBJ2-1; D is unresolved. Germline loops: CDR1 SNHLY, CDR2 FYNNEI. V lost 4 bases to trimming and J lost 3 bases, with 10 bases between them. The CDR3 length is 14 residues. In DNA, the CDR3 is TGTGCCAGCAGTGCAAGACAAGGCTACAATGAGCAGTTCTTC. Residues: CASSARQGYNEQFF.

The rearrangement uses TRBV25-1 and TRBJ2-1; 12 bases align to TRBD2. The CDR3 sequence is 16 residues long. CDR1 MGHDK and CDR2 SYGVNS come from the germline V gene. V dropped 2 bases and J dropped 4; count of bases not matched to a gene: 3. The DNA of the CDR3 is TGTGCCAGCAGTGAAGTACTAGCGGGGGGATACAATGAGCAGTTCTTC. Translation: CASSEVLAGGYNEQFF.

This sequence joins TRBV29-1 and TRBJ1-6; a possible D gene is TRBD1 (5 bases). The CDR3 sequence is 13 residues long. The V and J ends lost 4 bases and 7 bases respectively, with 11 bases between them. In germline, CDR1 is SQVTM, CDR2 ANQGSEA. Here the CDR3 DNA reads TGCAGCGTTGGGGACGGGAGAAATTCACCCCTCCACTTT. This encodes CSVGDGRNSPLHF.

V gene TRBV6-2 or TRBV6-3 combines with J gene TRBJ2-7; tentatively, D is TRBD1 (5 bases). The CDR3 length is 17 residues. V dropped 6 bases and J dropped 6 bases, with 27 bases sitting between them. Germline V gives CDR1 MNHEY, CDR2 SVGEGT. Written as DNA, the CDR3 is TGTGCCAGCAGCCGGACCTTTCGACAGCTTCATCTTTCCGAGCAGTACTTC. Its protein is CASSRTFRQLHLSEQYF.

This sequence joins TRBV11-1 and TRBJ2-3, with unresolved D. Germline CDR1 reads SGHAT; CDR2 reads FQDESV (reference sequence). The CDR3 sequence is 16 residues long. Deletions cut 6 bases from V and 0 bases from J, with 16 bases between. The CDR3 DNA is TGTGCCAGCAGGAAAGACTCGGCCCCTAGCACAGATACGCAGTATTTT. It yields the protein CASRKDSAPSTDTQYF.

About this clonotype: The junction differs from germline at one of its ends, possibly a read error. The chain couples TRBV5-1 to TRBJ2-3, with 7 positions matching TRBD2. Germline CDR1 reads SGHRS; CDR2 reads YFSETQ. The CDR3 is 15 amino acids. CDR3 DNA: TGCGCCAGCAGCCCTAGGGACTACCGCACAGAGACGCAGTATTTT. The encoded protein is CASSPRDYRTETQYF.

The rearrangement uses TRBV3-1 and TRBJ2-1; D tentatively fits TRBD1 or TRBD2 (5 bases each). V gave up 2 bases and J gave up 8 bases, with 13 bases separating them. CDR3 length equals 14 residues. CDR1 and CDR2 from the germline V gene are LGHDT and YNNKEL (reference sequence). CDR3 DNA sequence: TGTGCCAGCAGCCAAACTCTGGGGGTTTATGAGCAGTTCTTC. Amino acids: CASSQTLGVYEQFF.

The J gene is TRBJ2-1, the V gene TRBV27, with D tentatively TRBD1 (5 bases). CDR1 is MNHEY and CDR2 is SMNVEV in the germline V gene (reference sequence). Trimming took off 5 bases at V and 10 bases at J, with 18 bases between the two ends. CDR3 length: 14 residues. CDR3 protein: CASSLRQSWGEQFF. DNA for the CDR3: TGTGCCAGCAGTCTCCGACAGAGTTGGGGCGAGCAGTTCTTC.

The genes are TRBV7-2 and TRBJ2-7; possible D gene TRBD1, 6 bases. Germline lookup yields CDR1 SGHTA and CDR2 FQGNSA. The CDR3 extends over 14 amino acids. The V end was cut by 5 bases, the J end by 5 bases, with 16 bases between. This CDR3 reads CASSPAQGPHEQYF. CDR3 sequence (DNA): TGTGCCAGCAGCCCGGCACAGGGTCCCCACGAGCAGTACTTC.

The chain links TRBV7-6 to TRBJ1-2; unclear D gene. The ends were cut back, 5 bases at V and 5 bases at J, with 18 bases in the middle. The V gene's germline CDR1 is SGHVS and CDR2 FNYEAQ. This CDR3 region has 15 residues. The DNA of the CDR3 is TGTGCCAGCAGCAAATTGGACGACGACGGATATGGCTACACCTTC. This gives the protein CASSKLDDDGYGYTF.

Only one count was recorded for this clonotype. The gene calls are TRBV15 and TRBJ2-2; 9 bases are a match to TRBD1. CDR3 size: 14 residues. V trimming: 9 bases; J trimming: 5 bases; junction bases outside the gene matches: 7. The V gene's germline CDR1 is LNHNV and CDR2 YYDKDF (reference sequence). CDR3 amino acids: CATSGTGWTGELFF. CDR3 bases: TGTGCCACTTCCGGGACAGGGTGGACCGGGGAGCTGTTTTTT.

On this clonotype itself: Germline is not matched at one junction end, which may reflect a read error. The rearrangement links TRBV10-3 to TRBJ2-5; 7 bases align to TRBD2. This CDR3 has 15 residues. Germline V gene lookup returns CDR1 ENHRY and CDR2 SYGVKD. This CDR3 is CAISGDREDQETQYF. In nucleotides, the CDR3 is TGCGCCATCAGCGGGGACCGGGAGGACCAAGAGACCCAGTACTTC.

This clonotype was seen a handful of times. The CDR3 bases are TGTGCCAGCAGTTATTGGCGGCAGAGCTCCTACGAGCAGTACTTC. It specifies CASSYWRQSSYEQYF. V and J are TRBV6-2 or TRBV6-3 and TRBJ2-7; D call uncertain. CDR3 length equals 15 residues. CDR1 is MNHEY, CDR2 SVGEGT, per germline. V lost 3 bases and J lost 0, with 12 bases in between.

The chain joins TRBV29-1 to TRBJ2-1, with 10 bases that match TRBD2. Trimming cost V 3 bases and J 8 bases; bases outside gene matches: 4. CDR1 SQVTM and CDR2 ANQGSEA come from the germline V gene. This CDR3 comprises 13 residues. The CDR3 bases are TGCAGCGTTGACCCTAGCGGGGGTGATGAGCAGTTCTTC. Amino acid sequence: CSVDPSGGDEQFF.

This clonotype was found many times. V is TRBV6-5 and J is TRBJ1-4, with D possibly being TRBD1 (6 bases). The CDR3 is 15 residues long. CDR1 and CDR2 (germline): MNHEY, SVGAGI. Trimming pared 2 bases from V and 8 bases from J, leaving 15 bases between. The DNA of the CDR3 is TGTGCCAGCAGTTACGCGACAGGAGTAGAGGAAAAACTGTTTTTT. Translating it yields CASSYATGVEEKLFF.

This rearrangement joins TRBV20-1 to TRBJ2-3, with a weak D call TRBD2 (5 bases). This CDR3 is 15 amino acids long. The V gene's germline CDR1 is DFQATT and CDR2 SNEGSKA (reference sequence). V lost 3 bases and J lost 2, with 15 bases in between. CDR3 sequence reads: CSASLTNKITDTQYF. The CDR3 coding sequence is TGCAGTGCTAGCTTGACTAATAAGATCACAGATACGCAGTATTTT.

The chain is built from TRBV9 and TRBJ2-7, with 11 bases fitting TRBD2. The germline CDR1 and CDR2 sequences are SGDLS and YYNGEE. The CDR3 covers 15 residues. The V segment lost 3 bases and the J segment 0 bases; nucleotides outside the gene matches: 2. The CDR3 loop is CASSDGLAGSYEQYF. The CDR3 DNA follows: TGTGCCAGCAGCGACGGACTAGCGGGCTCCTACGAGCAGTACTTC. Combining the CDR3 with reference TRBV9 and TRBJ2-7 gives the whole variable domain DSGVTQTPKHLITATGQRVTLRCSPRSGDLSVYWYQQSLDQGLQFLIQYYNGEERAKGNILERFSAQQFPDLHSELNLSSLELGDSALYFCASSDGLAGSYEQYFGPGTRLTVT.

The chain is built from TRBV9 and TRBJ2-3, with TRBD2 identical over 7 bases. Trimming cost V 3 bases and J 7 bases; bases outside gene matches: 8. Germline loops: CDR1 SGDLS, CDR2 YYNGEE. The CDR3 spans 14 residues. CDR3: CASSAQGLSNTQYF. The CDR3 region has the DNA TGTGCCAGCAGCGCCCAGGGACTAAGTAATACGCAGTATTTT. The full variable domain, with the rest looked up from reference TRBV9 and TRBJ2-3, is DSGVTQTPKHLITATGQRVTLRCSPRSGDLSVYWYQQSLDQGLQFLIQYYNGEERAKGNILERFSAQQFPDLHSELNLSSLELGDSALYFCASSAQGLSNTQYFGPGTRLTVL.